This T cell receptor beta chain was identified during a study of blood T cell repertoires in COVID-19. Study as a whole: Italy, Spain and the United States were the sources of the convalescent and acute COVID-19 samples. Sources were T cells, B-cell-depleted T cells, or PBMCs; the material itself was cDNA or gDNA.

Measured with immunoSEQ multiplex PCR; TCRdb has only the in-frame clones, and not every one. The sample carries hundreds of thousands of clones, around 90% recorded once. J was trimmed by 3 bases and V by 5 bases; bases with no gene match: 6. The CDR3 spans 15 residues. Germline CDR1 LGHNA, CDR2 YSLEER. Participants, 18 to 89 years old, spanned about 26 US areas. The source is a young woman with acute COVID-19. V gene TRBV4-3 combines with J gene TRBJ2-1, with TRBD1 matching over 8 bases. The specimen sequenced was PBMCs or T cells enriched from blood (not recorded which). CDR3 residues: CASSYGQGIYNEQFF. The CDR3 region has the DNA TGCGCCAGCAGCTACGGACAGGGAATCTACAATGAGCAGTTCTTC.